The rows below give T cell receptor beta chains drawn from one sample of a study of blood T cell repertoires in COVID-19. Using immunoSEQ multiplex PCR, the repertoire was profiled, and TCRdb retains in-frame clones only, with some absent. Among roughly 250,000 clones listed, around nine tenths were seen once. The sample consisted of peripheral blood. Source of these receptors: a woman in her thirties or forties who had recovered from COVID-19. CDR3s include the opening cysteine and the closing phenylalanine or tryptophan. A D gene is named only where the DNA matches it firmly. For some rows the clone size is stated as once, few or many, or as a class when expanded; others skip it.

D	J	V	size	CDR3	DNA
.	TRBJ2-3	TRBV5-1	.	CASSLGAARGTQYF	TGCGCCAGCAGCTTGGGGGCAGCACGGGGGACGCAGTATTTT
.	TRBJ2-5	TRBV11-2	.	CASSQGAGGPETQYF	TGTGCCAGCAGCCAGGGGGCGGGAGGGCCGGAGACCCAGTACTTC
TRBD1	TRBJ2-2	TRBV7-3	once	CASSLKVWDRSNPNTGELFF	TGTGCCAGCAGCTTAAAGGTCTGGGACAGGAGTAACCCTAACACCGGGGAGCTGTTTTTT
.	TRBJ2-1	TRBV7-9	.	CASSLDISGPNYNEQFF	TGTGCCAGCAGCTTAGATATAAGCGGACCCAACTACAATGAGCAGTTCTTC
.	TRBJ2-7	TRBV6-5	.	CASLSSYEQYF	TGTGCCAGCCTGAGTAGCTACGAGCAGTACTTC
.	TRBJ2-1	TRBV3-1/TRBV3-2	.	CASRGGSAYNEQFF	TGTGCCAGCAGGGGGGGTTCGGCCTACAATGAGCAGTTCTTC
.	TRBJ1-2	TRBV6-2/TRBV6-3	.	CASSHYSSGGYTF	TGTGCCAGCAGCCACTACTCCTCCGGGGGCTACACCTTC
.	TRBJ1-1	TRBV16	.	CASSQGGSTEAFF	TGTGCCAGCAGCCAGGGGGGGAGCACTGAAGCTTTCTTT
.	TRBJ1-2	TRBV18	once	CASSLGQPYGYTF	TGTGCCAGCTCCCTCGGACAGCCTTATGGCTACACCTTC
TRBD1	TRBJ1-2	TRBV27	.	CASRRTGRGYGYTF	TGTGCCAGCAGGAGGACAGGGCGTGGGTATGGCTACACCTTC
TRBD1	TRBJ2-1	TRBV30	.	CAWANWGQGVDEQFF	TGTGCCTGGGCCAATTGGGGACAGGGGGTTGATGAGCAGTTCTTC
.	TRBJ2-7	TRBV7-3	.	CASSQGPGEQYF	TGTGCCAGCAGCCAGGGGCCTGGCGAGCAGTACTTC
.	TRBJ1-1	TRBV21-1	.	CASTGRGMNTEAFF	TGTGCCAGCACGGGGAGGGGCATGAACACTGAAGCTTTCTTT
.	TRBJ2-7	TRBV7-2	.	CASSLAAAYEQYF	TGTGCCAGCAGCTTAGCGGCGGCCTACGAGCAGTACTTC
TRBD1	TRBJ1-5	TRBV19	few	CASKGDRGALNQPQHF	TGTGCCAGTAAGGGGGACAGGGGGGCCCTCAATCAGCCCCAGCATTTT
TRBD1	TRBJ2-4	TRBV5-4	.	CASSLGGAGGNIQYF	TGTGCCAGCAGCTTGGGTGGGGCAGGGGGAAACATTCAGTACTTC
.	TRBJ2-7	TRBV9	.	CASSRTDNSYEQYF	TGTGCCAGCAGTAGGACAGACAACTCCTACGAGCAGTACTTC
TRBD1	TRBJ2-3	TRBV6-6	.	CASSKGQRLGTDTQYF	TGTGCCAGCAGCAAGGGACAGCGGCTTGGGACAGATACGCAGTATTTT
.	TRBJ1-2	TRBV3-1/TRBV3-2	.	CASGPGEPTF	TGTGCCAGCGGACCGGGGGAACCCACCTTC
TRBD1	TRBJ2-5	TRBV7-2	.	CASSSGTGLETQYF	TGTGCCAGCAGCTCCGGGACAGGGTTGGAGACCCAGTACTTC
.	TRBJ2-7	TRBV4-2	.	CASSQDQVSEQYF	TGTGCCAGCAGCCAAGATCAGGTTAGCGAGCAGTACTTC
.	TRBJ1-3	TRBV7-9	.	CASSLARGNTIYF	TGTGCCAGCAGCTTAGCGCGGGGAAACACCATATATTTT
.	TRBJ2-7	TRBV15	.	CATSREGVPPRGF	TGTGCCACCAGCAGAGAAGGTGTGCCGCCACGGGGGTTC
.	TRBJ1-2	TRBV10-3	.	CAISESWGSNYGYTF	TGTGCCATCAGTGAGTCGTGGGGCTCTAACTATGGCTACACCTTC
TRBD1	TRBJ1-2	TRBV7-3	.	CASSPDRGVGYTF	TGTGCCAGCAGCCCAGACAGGGGCGTCGGCTACACCTTC
.	TRBJ2-1	TRBV5-1	.	CASSASGAPQQFF	TGCGCCAGCAGCGCCTCAGGGGCCCCGCAGCAGTTCTTC
TRBD2	TRBJ2-1	TRBV7-3	few	CASSPPGTRFSYNEQFF	TGTGCCAGCAGCCCACCCGGGACTAGGTTCTCCTACAATGAGCAGTTCTTC